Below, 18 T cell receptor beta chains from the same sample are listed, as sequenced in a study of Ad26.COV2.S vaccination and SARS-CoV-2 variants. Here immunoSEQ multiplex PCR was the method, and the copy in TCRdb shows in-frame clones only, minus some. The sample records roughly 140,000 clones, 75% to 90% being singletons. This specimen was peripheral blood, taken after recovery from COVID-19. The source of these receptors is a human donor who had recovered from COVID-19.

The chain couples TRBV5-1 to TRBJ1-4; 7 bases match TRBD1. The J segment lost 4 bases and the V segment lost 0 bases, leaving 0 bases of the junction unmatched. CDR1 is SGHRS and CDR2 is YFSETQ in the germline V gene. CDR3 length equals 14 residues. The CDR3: CASSLAGGNEKLFF. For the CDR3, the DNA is TGCGCCAGCAGCTTGGCAGGGGGTAATGAAAAACTGTTTTTT. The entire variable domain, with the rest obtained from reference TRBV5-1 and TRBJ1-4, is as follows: KAGVTQTPRYLIKTRGQQVTLSCSPISGHRSVSWYQQTPGQGLQFLFEYFSETQRNKGNFPGRFSGRQFSNSRSEMNVSTLELGDSALYLCASSLAGGNEKLFFGSGTQLSVL.

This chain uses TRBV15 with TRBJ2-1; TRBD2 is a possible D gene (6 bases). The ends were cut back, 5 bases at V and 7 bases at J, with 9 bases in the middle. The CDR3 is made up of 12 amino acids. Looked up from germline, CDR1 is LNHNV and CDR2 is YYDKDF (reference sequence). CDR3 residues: CATSGGFNEQFF. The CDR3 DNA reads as TGTGCCACCAGCGGGGGGTTTAATGAGCAGTTCTTC.

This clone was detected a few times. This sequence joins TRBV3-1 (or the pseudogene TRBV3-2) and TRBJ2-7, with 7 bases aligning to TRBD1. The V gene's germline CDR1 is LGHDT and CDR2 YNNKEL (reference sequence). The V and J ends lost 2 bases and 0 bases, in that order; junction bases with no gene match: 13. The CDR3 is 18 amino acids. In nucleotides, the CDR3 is TGTGCCAGCAGCCAATTGGACAGGACAAGGCCCCTCTCCTACGAGCAGTACTTC. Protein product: CASSQLDRTRPLSYEQYF.

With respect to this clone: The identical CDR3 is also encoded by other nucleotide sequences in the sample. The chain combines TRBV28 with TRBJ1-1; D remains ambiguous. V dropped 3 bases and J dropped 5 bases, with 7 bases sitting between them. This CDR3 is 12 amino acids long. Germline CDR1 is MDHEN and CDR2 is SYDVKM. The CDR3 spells CASSFSGTEAFF. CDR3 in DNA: TGTGCCAGCAGTTTTAGCGGAACTGAAGCTTTCTTT.

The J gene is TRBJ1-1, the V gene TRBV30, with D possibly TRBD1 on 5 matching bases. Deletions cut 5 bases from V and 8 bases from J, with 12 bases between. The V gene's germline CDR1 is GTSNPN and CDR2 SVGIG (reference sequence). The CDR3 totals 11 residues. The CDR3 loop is CAWGDESEAFF. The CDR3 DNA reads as TGTGCCTGGGGGGACGAGTCCGAAGCTTTCTTT.

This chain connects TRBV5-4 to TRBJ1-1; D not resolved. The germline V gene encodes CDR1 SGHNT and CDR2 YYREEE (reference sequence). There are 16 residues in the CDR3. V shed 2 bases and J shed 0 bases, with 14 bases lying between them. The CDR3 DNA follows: TGTGCCAGCAGCTTAGGGCCCGGATCCATGAACACTGAAGCTTTCTTT. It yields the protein CASSLGPGSMNTEAFF.

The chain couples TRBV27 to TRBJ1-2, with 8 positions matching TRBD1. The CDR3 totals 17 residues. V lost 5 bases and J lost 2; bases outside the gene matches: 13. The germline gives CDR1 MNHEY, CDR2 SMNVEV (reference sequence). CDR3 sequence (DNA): TGTGCCAGCAGTCTCGGGACAGGCGAACACTGGAACTATGGCTACACCTTC. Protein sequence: CASSLGTGEHWNYGYTF.

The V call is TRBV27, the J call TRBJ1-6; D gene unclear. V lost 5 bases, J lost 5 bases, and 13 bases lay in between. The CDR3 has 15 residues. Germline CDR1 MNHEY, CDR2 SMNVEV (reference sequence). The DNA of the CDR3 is TGTGCCAGCAGTACCTGGACGGCGAATAATTCACCCCTCCACTTT. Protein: CASSTWTANNSPLHF.

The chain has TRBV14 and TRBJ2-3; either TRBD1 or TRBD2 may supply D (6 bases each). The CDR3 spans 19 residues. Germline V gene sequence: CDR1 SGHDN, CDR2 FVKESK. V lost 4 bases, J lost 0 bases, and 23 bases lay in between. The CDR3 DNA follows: TGTGCCAGCAGCCCCCGCATGGTGAGGGGGGCCTTTAGCACAGATACGCAGTATTTT. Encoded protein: CASSPRMVRGAFSTDTQYF. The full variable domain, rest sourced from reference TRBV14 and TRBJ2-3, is EAGVTQFPSHSVIEKGQTVTLRCDPISGHDNLYWYRRVMGKEIKFLLHFVKESKQDESGMPNNRFLAERTGGTYSTLKVQPAELEDSGVYFCASSPRMVRGAFSTDTQYFGPGTRLTVL.

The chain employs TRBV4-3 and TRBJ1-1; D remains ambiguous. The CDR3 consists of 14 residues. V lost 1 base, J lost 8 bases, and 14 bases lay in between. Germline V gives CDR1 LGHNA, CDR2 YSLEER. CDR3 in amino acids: CASSQGLEGGEAFF. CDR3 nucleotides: TGCGCCAGCAGCCAAGGGCTGGAGGGAGGAGAAGCTTTCTTT.

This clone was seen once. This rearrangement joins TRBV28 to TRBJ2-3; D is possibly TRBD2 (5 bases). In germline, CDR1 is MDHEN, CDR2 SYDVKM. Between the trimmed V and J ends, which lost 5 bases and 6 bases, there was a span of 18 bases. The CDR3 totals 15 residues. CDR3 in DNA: TGTGCCAGCAGTCCTACCCCACCGCGGGCGGATACGCAGTATTTT. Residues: CASSPTPPRADTQYF. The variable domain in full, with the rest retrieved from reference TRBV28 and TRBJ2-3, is DVKVTQSSRYLVKRTGEKVFLECVQDMDHENMFWYRQDPGLGLRLIYFSYDVKMKEKGDIPEGYSVSREKKERFSLILESASTNQTSMYLCASSPTPPRADTQYFGPGTRLTVL.

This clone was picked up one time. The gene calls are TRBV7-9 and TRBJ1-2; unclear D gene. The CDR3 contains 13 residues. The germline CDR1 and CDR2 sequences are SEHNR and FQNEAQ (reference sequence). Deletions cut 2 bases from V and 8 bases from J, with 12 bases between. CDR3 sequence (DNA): TGTGCCAGCAGCTTATGGCAGTCCGGCGGCTACACCTTC. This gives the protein CASSLWQSGGYTF.

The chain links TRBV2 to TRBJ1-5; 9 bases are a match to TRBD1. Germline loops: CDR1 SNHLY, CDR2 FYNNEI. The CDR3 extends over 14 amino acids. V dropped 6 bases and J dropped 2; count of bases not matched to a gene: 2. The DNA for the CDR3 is TGTGCCAGCAGGGACAGGGGTCGCAATCAGCCCCAGCATTTT. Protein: CASRDRGRNQPQHF.

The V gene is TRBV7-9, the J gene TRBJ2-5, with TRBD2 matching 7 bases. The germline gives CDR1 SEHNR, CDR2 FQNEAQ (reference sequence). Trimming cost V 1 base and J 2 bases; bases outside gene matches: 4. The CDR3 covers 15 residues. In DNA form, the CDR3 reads TGTGCCAGCAGCTTAGGAAGCGGGGAACAAGAGACCCAGTACTTC. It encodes CASSLGSGEQETQYF.

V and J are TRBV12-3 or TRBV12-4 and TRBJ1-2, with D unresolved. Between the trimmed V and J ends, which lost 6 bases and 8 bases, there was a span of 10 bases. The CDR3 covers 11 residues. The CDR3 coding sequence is TGTGCCAGCAGCCGATTAAAAGGCTACACCTTC. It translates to CASSRLKGYTF.

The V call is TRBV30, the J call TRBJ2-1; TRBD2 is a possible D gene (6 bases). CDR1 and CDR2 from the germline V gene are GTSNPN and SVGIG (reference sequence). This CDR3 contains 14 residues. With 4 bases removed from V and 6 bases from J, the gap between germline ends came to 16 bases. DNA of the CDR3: TGTGCCTGGAAACACCCGCCCGGGGGCAATGAGCAGTTCTTC. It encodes CAWKHPPGGNEQFF.

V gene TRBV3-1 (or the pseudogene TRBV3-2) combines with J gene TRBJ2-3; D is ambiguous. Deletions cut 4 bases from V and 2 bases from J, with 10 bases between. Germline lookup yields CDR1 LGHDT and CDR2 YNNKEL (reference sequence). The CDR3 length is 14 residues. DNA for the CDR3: TGTGCCAGCAGCCCTAGGTCCCTCACAGATACGCAGTATTTT. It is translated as CASSPRSLTDTQYF.

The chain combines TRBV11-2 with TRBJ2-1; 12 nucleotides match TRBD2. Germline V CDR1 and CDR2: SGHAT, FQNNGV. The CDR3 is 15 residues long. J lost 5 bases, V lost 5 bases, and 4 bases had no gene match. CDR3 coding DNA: TGTGCCAGCAGCCCCCGACTAGCGGGGGACAATGAGCAGTTCTTC. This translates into CASSPRLAGDNEQFF.